This TCR beta chain originates from a study of metastatic and nonmetastatic thyroid tumors. Study context: Repertoire data that came from the blood and tumor or nodule tissue of malignant and benign thyroid patients were compared. Study-wide results and caveats: Benign nodules were reported to have significantly lower TCR beta diversity than malignant thyroid tumors, in blood and tumor.

Concerning this clone: Its antigen is unknown.

All patients were untreated before thyroid surgery. Between the trimmed V and J ends, which lost 3 bases and 2 bases, there was a span of 16 bases. The CDR3 loop spans 17 amino acids. Per the authors' pipeline: The study took CDR3 differences across clinicopathological groups and made a distant-metastasis classifier for papillary thyroid cancer from them. TCRdb re-called the PCR reads via MiXCR. TCRdb assigned the V and J calls; the authors' analysis was not used. The table includes 15,000 or so clones, roughly a third detected once. The TCR was taken from a male donor with papillary thyroid cancer or a benign thyroid nodule (not recorded which). Some clones in this sample may be carry-over from other donors' samples. Sequenced material: tumor tissue. The chain carries TRBV12-3 or TRBV12-4 and TRBJ2-2, with a weak D call TRBD2 (5 bases). The CDR3 loop reads CASSFEDWPANTGELFF. In DNA form, the CDR3 reads TGTGCCAGCAGTTTTGAGGACTGGCCAGCAAACACCGGGGAGCTGTTTTTT.